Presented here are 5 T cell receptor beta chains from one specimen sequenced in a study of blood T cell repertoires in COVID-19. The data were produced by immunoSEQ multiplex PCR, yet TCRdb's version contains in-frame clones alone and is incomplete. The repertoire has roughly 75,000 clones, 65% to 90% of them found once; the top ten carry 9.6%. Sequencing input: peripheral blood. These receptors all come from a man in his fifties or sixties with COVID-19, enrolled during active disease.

The CDR3 loop is CASSLGQVEADTQYF. DNA for the CDR3: TGCGCCAGCAGCTTGGGACAGGTTGAGGCAGATACGCAGTATTTT. This chain links TRBV5-1 with TRBJ2-3; weak D call: TRBD1 (6 bases). Germline CDR1 is SGHRS and CDR2 is YFSETQ. The CDR3 has 15 amino acids. V lost 0 bases and J 4 bases, leaving 12 bases between the germline ends.

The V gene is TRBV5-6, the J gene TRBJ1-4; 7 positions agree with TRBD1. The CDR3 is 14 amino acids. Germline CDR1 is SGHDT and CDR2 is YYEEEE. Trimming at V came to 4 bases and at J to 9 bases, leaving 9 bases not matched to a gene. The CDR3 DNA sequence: TGTGCCAGCAGCATAGACAGGGTTTCCCAAAAACTGTTTTTT. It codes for CASSIDRVSQKLFF.

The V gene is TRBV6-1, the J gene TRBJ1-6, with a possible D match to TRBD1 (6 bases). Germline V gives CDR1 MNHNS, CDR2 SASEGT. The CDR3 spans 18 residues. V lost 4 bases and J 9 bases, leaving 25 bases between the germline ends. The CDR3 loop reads CASSGWTSTGRLVSPLHF. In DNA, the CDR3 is TGTGCCAGCAGTGGCTGGACCTCGACAGGTAGACTCGTTTCACCCCTCCACTTT.

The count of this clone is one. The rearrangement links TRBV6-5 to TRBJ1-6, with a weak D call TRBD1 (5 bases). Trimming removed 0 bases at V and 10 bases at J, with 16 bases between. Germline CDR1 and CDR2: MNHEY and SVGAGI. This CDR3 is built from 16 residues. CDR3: CASSYSIDSHQSPLHF. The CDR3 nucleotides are TGTGCCAGCAGTTACTCAATAGACAGCCATCAATCACCCCTCCACTTT.

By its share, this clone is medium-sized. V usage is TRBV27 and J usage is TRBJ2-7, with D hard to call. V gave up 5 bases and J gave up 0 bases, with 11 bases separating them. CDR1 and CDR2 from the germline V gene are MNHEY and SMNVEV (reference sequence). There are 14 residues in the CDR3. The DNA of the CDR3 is TGTGCCAGCAGTCCTTTCTCGAGCTCCTACGAGCAGTACTTC. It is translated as CASSPFSSSYEQYF.